This TCR beta chain came from a study of blood T cell repertoires in COVID-19. Across the whole study: There were acute and convalescent COVID-19 samples, and they came from the United States, Italy and Spain. PBMCs, B-cell-depleted T cells, or T cells provided the cDNA or gDNA that made up the material.

V shed 5 bases and J 7 bases; nucleotides not matched to a gene: 7. The CDR3 contains 15 residues. Germline values: CDR1 MNHEY, CDR2 SVGEGT. In the authors' workflow: Amplification of reference gene primers provided the estimated nucleated cell counts. Sequenced by immunoSEQ multiplex PCR; TCRdb stores in-frame clones only, minus some. The V and J calls and clone size are taken from that table; D and trimming were inferred from the DNA. The data show about 53,000 clones, 70% to 90% seen once. This TCR was sampled from an elderly man with acute or convalescent COVID-19. The sample consisted of peripheral blood. The rearrangement joins TRBV6-2 or TRBV6-3 to TRBJ1-6, with 8 bases matching TRBD1. CDR3 protein: CASSDRQGPNSPLHF. Here the CDR3 DNA reads TGTGCCAGCAGTGACCGACAGGGGCCAAATTCACCCCTCCACTTT.